The clone carrying this TCR beta chain occurred a few times. The CDR3 is made up of 15 amino acids. Germline assignment: CDR1 SNHLY and CDR2 FYNNEI. V gave up 5 bases and J gave up 6 bases; unmatched junction bases: 8. This entry comes from a study of cytomegalovirus exposure and HLA in healthy donors. The PCR employed 60 Vbeta primers together with 13 Jbeta primers. The method was immunoSEQ multiplex PCR; TCRdb's version includes in-frame clones alone and lacks a portion of them. Of about 160,000 clones detected, 70% to 80% appear once; the ten largest clones hold around 4%. Sequenced: PBMCs. This chain joins TRBV2 and TRBJ1-5; 9 nucleotides match TRBD1. The receptor was isolated from a man aged 40-49 years in good health and CMV-seronegative. The CDR3 bases are TGTGCCAGCAGTCCGATACAGGGGGCGGGTCAGCCCCAGCATTTT. Translating it yields CASSPIQGAGQPQHF.